This TCR beta chain is drawn from a study of T cells expressing NK-cell markers. Across the whole study: Of eight sequenced donors, seven were HCMV-seropositive and one HCMV-seronegative.

The study, taken as a whole, reports: The study found dominant NKG2C+ clonotypes at about 1.0-8% of CD8+ T cells in six donors. For four donors, these clonotypes were likewise the leading ones in the CD3+CD56-NKG2C+ fraction.

This CDR3 is 16 amino acids long. Per the germline V gene, CDR1 is SGDLS and CDR2 is YYNGEE. Production of TCR beta cDNA relied on 5'RACE template switching with UMIs. TCRdb re-called the 5' RACE reads and catalogs CDR3 proteins one per entry, DNA excluded. Its table records about 260,000 distinct CDR3 sequences. A word on this clonotype: Its antigen remains unknown.

This TCR derives from a man aged 18 to 30 in good health. Source material: blood T cells: a sorted CD56 or NKG2C T cell subset, CD4+ or CD8+ T cells, or bulk PBMC T cells (not recorded which). The V and J genes are TRBV9 and TRBJ2-3; TCRdb picks TRBD2, but there is no DNA to check that call. The CDR3 loop is CASSSTGTSKSDTQYF.